This T cell receptor (beta chain) was sequenced during a study of T cell responses to AZD1222 COVID-19 vaccine. The protocol was immunoSEQ multiplex PCR, while the TCRdb copy is restricted to in-frame clones and leaves out a portion. This sample has more than 80,000 clones; approximately 84% occur once, and the top ten carry about 9.4%. The sequencing here drew on peripheral blood, taken on day 0 of AZD1222 vaccination. The TCR comes from an adult in good health.

The CDR3 loop is CASSLDPQPNYGYTF. The CDR3 bases are TGTGCCAGCAGCTTAGACCCCCAGCCCAACTATGGCTACACCTTC. The rearrangement uses TRBV7-2 and TRBJ1-2; D uncertain. V was trimmed by 1 base and J by 2 bases, leaving 11 bases between them. CDR3 length: 15 amino acids. CDR1 and CDR2 from the germline V gene are SGHTA and FQGNSA.